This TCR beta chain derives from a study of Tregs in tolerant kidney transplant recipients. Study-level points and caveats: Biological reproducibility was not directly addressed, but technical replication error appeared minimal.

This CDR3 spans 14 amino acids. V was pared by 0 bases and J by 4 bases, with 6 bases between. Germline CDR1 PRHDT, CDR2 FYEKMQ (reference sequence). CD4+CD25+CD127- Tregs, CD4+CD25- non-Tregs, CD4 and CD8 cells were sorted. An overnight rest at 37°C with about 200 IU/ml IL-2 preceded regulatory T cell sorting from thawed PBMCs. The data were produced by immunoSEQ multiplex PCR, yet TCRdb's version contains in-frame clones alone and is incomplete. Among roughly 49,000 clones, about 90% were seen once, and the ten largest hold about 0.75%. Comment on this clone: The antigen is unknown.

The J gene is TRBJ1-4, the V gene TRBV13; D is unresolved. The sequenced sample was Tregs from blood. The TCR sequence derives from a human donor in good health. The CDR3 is CASSLGRFNEKLFF. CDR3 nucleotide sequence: TGTGCCAGCAGCTTAGGCAGATTTAATGAAAAACTGTTTTTT.